This T cell receptor (beta chain) was profiled in a study of blood T cell repertoires in COVID-19. Overall study: The United States, Italy and Spain were the sources of the acute and convalescent COVID-19 samples.

Data came from immunoSEQ multiplex PCR; TCRdb stores just in-frame clones and leaves some out. The sample includes 180,000 or so clones, 65% to 90% of them seen just once. The germline CDR1 and CDR2 sequences are MDHEN and SYDVKM. Losses at the gene ends were 5 bases for V and 6 bases for J; bases not matched to a gene: 8. CDR3 length: 15 amino acids. The clonotype originates from a man aged 55 to 70 with acute or convalescent COVID-19. What was sequenced was peripheral blood. This rearrangement joins TRBV28 to TRBJ1-4, with 8 bases lining up with TRBD1. This CDR3 is CASSPGGQGYEKLFF. CDR3 nucleotide sequence: TGTGCCAGCAGTCCAGGGGGCCAGGGGTATGAAAAACTGTTTTTT.